These 31 T cell receptor beta chains came from one sample sequenced in a study of shared clonotypes between healthy human individuals. Libraries were prepared by immunoSEQ multiplex PCR; TCRdb keeps only in-frame clonotypes and omits some of them. This sample has around 2,000,000 clones, with about 95% found just once. Naive CD8 cells comprised CD45RO-negative, CCR7-positively selected cells, excluding terminally differentiated effector memory CD45RA+ cells. Sequencing was carried out using naive CD8+ T cells sorted from blood. These receptors came from a man aged 18 to 30 in good health.

V and J are TRBV5-1 and TRBJ1-1; D possibly corresponds to TRBD1 (5 bases). Trimming took off 0 bases at V and 0 bases at J, with 12 bases between the two ends. CDR1 and CDR2 (germline): SGHRS, YFSETQ. There are 16 residues in the CDR3. In nucleotides, the CDR3 is TGCGCCAGCAGCTTGGCCCCACAGGAGATGAACACTGAAGCTTTCTTT. Translated, it gives CASSLAPQEMNTEAFF.

The chain is built from TRBV6-6 and TRBJ1-2; no reliable D call. The germline CDR1 and CDR2 sequences are MNHNY and SVGAGI (reference sequence). There are 13 residues in the CDR3. Trimming removed 6 bases at V and 4 bases at J, with 12 bases between. For the CDR3, the DNA is TGTGCCAGCAGACCGAAGCAGAGCTATGGCTACACCTTC. Translating gives CASRPKQSYGYTF.

The rearrangement joins TRBV12-5 to TRBJ2-7; 8 positions agree with TRBD1. The CDR3 totals 17 residues. From germline, CDR1 is LGHNT and CDR2 FRNRAP. The trim removed 2 bases at V and 7 bases at J, leaving 16 bases unmatched. The CDR3 is CASGLILTRDRLCEQYF. The CDR3 DNA reads as TGTGCTAGTGGTTTGATTTTGACGAGGGACAGGCTTTGTGAGCAGTACTTC. Looking up the rest from reference TRBV12-5 and TRBJ2-7 gives the full variable domain: DARVTQTPRHKVTEMGQEVTMRCQPILGHNTVFWYRQTMMQGLELLAYFRNRAPLDDSGMPKDRFSAEMPDATLATLKIQPSEPRDSAVYFCASGLILTRDRLCEQYFGPGTRLTVT.

The genes are TRBV10-3 and TRBJ2-3, with 8 bases identical to TRBD2. Germline CDR1 reads ENHRY; CDR2 reads SYGVKD. CDR3 length: 17 amino acids. J was trimmed by 3 bases and V by 3 bases; bases with no gene match: 11. The CDR3 nucleotides read TGTGCCATCAGTGAACAAATTTTAGCGGGGAGGACAGATACGCAGTATTTT. Translation: CAISEQILAGRTDTQYF.

The chain has TRBV7-9 and TRBJ2-7; D is uncertain. V was cut by 5 bases and J by 2 bases, with 10 bases left in between. Germline loops: CDR1 SEHNR, CDR2 FQNEAQ (reference sequence). This CDR3 is 13 amino acids long. The CDR3 coding sequence is TGTGCCAGCAGCCCCAGCCGCACCTACGAGCAGTACTTC. Its protein product is CASSPSRTYEQYF.

This clone was seen just once. V and J are TRBV5-1 and TRBJ1-1, with D uncertain. The CDR3 is made up of 13 amino acids. Germline loops: CDR1 SGHRS, CDR2 YFSETQ. Trimming shortened V by 0 bases and J by 3 bases, and 6 bases separated the two germline ends. This CDR3 is CASSLVKDTEAFF. The DNA of the CDR3 is TGCGCCAGCAGCTTGGTAAAGGACACTGAAGCTTTCTTT.

The rearrangement links TRBV5-4 to TRBJ2-7; 10 bases align to TRBD2. This CDR3 has 15 residues. Unmatched junction bases numbered 9, after V lost 5 bases and J lost 4 bases. Germline CDR1 SGHNT, CDR2 YYREEE (reference sequence). CDR3 region: CASRVEREGDYEQYF. CDR3 nucleotide sequence: TGTGCCAGCAGGGTCGAGCGGGAGGGCGATTACGAGCAGTACTTC. Drawing the rest from reference TRBV5-4 and TRBJ2-7, the complete variable domain is ETGVTQSPTHLIKTRGQQVTLRCSSQSGHNTVSWYQQALGQGPQFIFQYYREEENGRGNFPPRFSGLQFPNYSSELNVNALELDDSALYLCASRVEREGDYEQYFGPGTRLTVT.

V usage is TRBV7-9 and J usage is TRBJ1-2; D possibly corresponds to TRBD1 (6 bases). The CDR3 runs to 15 residues. Germline V lookup: CDR1 SEHNR, CDR2 FQNEAQ (reference sequence). Trimming took off 1 base at V and 8 bases at J, with 17 bases between the two ends. The CDR3 DNA reads as TGTGCCAGCAGCTTAGGGGGAGAAGGGACATGGGGCTACACCTTC. Its translation: CASSLGGEGTWGYTF. The variable domain in full, completed from reference TRBV7-9 and TRBJ1-2, reads DTGVSQNPRHKITKRGQNVTFRCDPISEHNRLYWYRQTLGQGPEFLTYFQNEAQLEKSRLLSDRFSAERPKGSFSTLEIQRTEQGDSAMYLCASSLGGEGTWGYTFGSGTRLTVV.

The CDR3 coding sequence is TGCGCCAGCAGCTTGGGACAGAATAATTCACCCCTCCACTTT. Protein product: CASSLGQNNSPLHF. The rearrangement joins TRBV5-1 to TRBJ1-6, with a weak D call TRBD1 (5 bases). Germline V gene data show CDR1 as SGHRS and CDR2 as YFSETQ. CDR3 length: 14 amino acids. Trimming shortened V by 0 bases and J by 5 bases, and 6 bases separated the two germline ends.

Turning to this clone: At the DNA level, this CDR3 is encoded by other sequences in the same sample as well. The V call is TRBV30, the J call TRBJ1-1; D remains ambiguous. The germline V and J ends were trimmed by 0 bases and 1 base, with 3 bases remaining between them. This CDR3 is 12 amino acids long. Germline CDR1 is GTSNPN and CDR2 is SVGIG (reference sequence). CDR3 DNA sequence: TGTGCCTGGAGTGTGGCGAACACTGAAGCTTTCTTT. Encoded protein: CAWSVANTEAFF.

This clone has only a few counts. The V call is TRBV10-1, the J call TRBJ2-2; TRBD2 is a possible D gene (6 bases). The CDR3 spans 16 residues. V lost 5 bases and J lost 3, with 16 bases in between. Germline CDR1 is WNHNN and CDR2 is SYGVQD (reference sequence). The CDR3 coding sequence is TGCGCCAGCAGTTCGCTGGGGGGACCGGACACCGGGGAGCTGTTTTTT. It yields the protein CASSSLGGPDTGELFF.

V is TRBV14 and J is TRBJ2-7; no reliable D call. The CDR3 is made up of 15 amino acids. Germline-derived CDR1 and CDR2 are SGHDN and FVKESK. V dropped 3 bases and J dropped 0 bases, with 12 bases sitting between them. DNA of the CDR3: TGTGCCAGCAGCCAGAACCCCTATGTCTCCTACGAGCAGTACTTC. Translating gives CASSQNPYVSYEQYF.

This clone was found once. This chain connects TRBV28 to TRBJ2-5, with a weak D call TRBD2 (6 bases). The germline V and J ends were trimmed by 4 bases and 1 base, with 13 bases remaining between them. CDR3 length equals 15 residues. Germline loops: CDR1 MDHEN, CDR2 SYDVKM. DNA of the CDR3: TGTGCCAGCAGTTGGTCTCTAGCGTCCCAAGAGACCCAGTACTTC. It yields the protein CASSWSLASQETQYF.

The genes are TRBV4-1 and TRBJ2-5; 10 nucleotides agree with TRBD1. Trimming took 5 bases from V and 4 from J; bases not matched to a gene: 10. CDR3 size: 16 residues. CDR1 is MGHRA and CDR2 is YSYEKL in the germline V gene. CDR3 bases: TGCGCCAGCAGCACACGACAGGGGGCACAGGGAGAGACCCAGTACTTC. It is translated as CASSTRQGAQGETQYF.

This sequence joins TRBV11-2 and TRBJ2-7; the match to TRBD1 covers 9 bases. Germline V gives CDR1 SGHAT, CDR2 FQNNGV. The CDR3 runs to 14 residues. Losses at the gene ends were 5 bases for V and 2 bases for J; bases not matched to a gene: 4. The CDR3 reads CASSPGQGPYEQYF. The CDR3 DNA sequence: TGTGCCAGCAGCCCGGGACAGGGTCCCTACGAGCAGTACTTC.

With regard to this clone: This sample includes further DNA sequences coding for the same CDR3. The V gene is TRBV7-2, the J gene TRBJ2-7, with 9 bases matching TRBD1. V was pared by 1 base and J by 3 bases, with 1 base of the junction left unmatched. The CDR3 consists of 14 residues. Germline V CDR1 and CDR2: SGHTA, FQGNSA. The CDR3 sequence: CASSLGQGGYEQYF. The DNA of the CDR3 is TGTGCCAGCAGCTTAGGACAGGGGGGCTACGAGCAGTACTTC.

A remark on this clone: At the DNA level, this CDR3 is encoded by other sequences in the same sample as well. The chain is built from TRBV27 and TRBJ2-7; no definite D call. The germline CDR1 and CDR2 sequences are MNHEY and SMNVEV (reference sequence). V was clipped by 3 bases and J by 2 bases, with 8 bases between them. This CDR3 has 13 amino acids. The CDR3 loop reads CASSLQLPYEQYF. The CDR3 bases are TGTGCCAGCAGTTTGCAGCTACCCTACGAGCAGTACTTC.

V and J are TRBV11-2 and TRBJ2-5, with 9 bases that match TRBD2. This CDR3 is 18 amino acids long. J lost 2 bases, V lost 5 bases, and 15 bases had no gene match. CDR1 and CDR2 from the germline V gene are SGHAT and FQNNGV. The CDR3 DNA follows: TGTGCCAGCAGCCCAACCGGGACTAGCCTTACGGTTCAAGAGACCCAGTACTTC. Encoded protein: CASSPTGTSLTVQETQYF.

The CDR3, as DNA: TGCGCCAGCAGCCCCAGAGGGGGTTTCCAAGAGACCCAGTACTTC. It translates to CASSPRGGFQETQYF. This chain uses TRBV4-1 with TRBJ2-5; D might be TRBD1 (6 bases). CDR1 is MGHRA, CDR2 YSYEKL, per germline. Trimming removed 4 bases at V and 1 base at J, with 13 bases between. The CDR3 loop spans 15 amino acids.

This rearrangement joins TRBV27 to TRBJ1-1, with a weak D call TRBD1 (5 bases). CDR1 is MNHEY, CDR2 SMNVEV, per germline (reference sequence). The CDR3 length is 14 residues. The V and J ends lost 4 bases and 0 bases respectively, with 9 bases between them. CDR3 DNA sequence: TGTGCCAGCAGTTGGGGACTGATGAACACTGAAGCTTTCTTT. It yields the protein CASSWGLMNTEAFF.

About this clone: In the same sample, other DNA sequences code for this CDR3. V gene TRBV13 combines with J gene TRBJ1-2; D is unresolved. The V end was cut by 0 bases, the J end by 4 bases, with 6 bases between. The CDR3 has 13 amino acids. CDR1 and CDR2 from the germline V gene are PRHDT and FYEKMQ (reference sequence). The CDR3 loop is CASSLGRVYGYTF. CDR3 coding DNA: TGTGCCAGCAGCTTAGGCAGAGTCTATGGCTACACCTTC.

This clone was counted a single time. Other DNA sequences of this sample code for an identical CDR3. The V call is TRBV11-3, the J call TRBJ2-7; 7 nucleotides align to TRBD1. Germline V CDR1 and CDR2: SGHNT, YENEEA. J gave up 3 bases and V 5 bases, and 4 bases lay outside the gene matches. The CDR3 runs to 13 residues. The CDR3 sequence: CASSPGTDYEQYF. The CDR3 region has the DNA TGTGCCAGCAGCCCTGGGACAGACTACGAGCAGTACTTC.

The V and J genes are TRBV7-9 and TRBJ2-1; no firm D call. The V gene's germline CDR1 is SEHNR and CDR2 FQNEAQ (reference sequence). This CDR3 contains 14 residues. V was clipped by 1 base and J by 0 bases, with 4 bases between them. The CDR3 is CASSLEHSYNEQFF. CDR3 nucleotide sequence: TGTGCCAGCAGCTTAGAACACTCCTACAATGAGCAGTTCTTC.

The J gene is TRBJ1-1, the V gene TRBV19; D gene ambiguous. V shed 8 bases and J shed 7 bases, with 14 bases lying between them. Germline assignment: CDR1 LNHDA and CDR2 SQIVND (reference sequence). The CDR3 has 12 amino acids. The CDR3 nucleotides are TGTGCCAGTGGGATTAGGCGGGGTGAAGCTTTCTTT. Protein sequence: CASGIRRGEAFF.

The V and J genes are TRBV9 and TRBJ1-2; TRBD1 aligns across 7 bases. There are 15 residues in the CDR3. Germline values: CDR1 SGDLS, CDR2 YYNGEE. With V trimmed by 0 bases and J by 3 bases, 5 bases remained unmatched. The CDR3 loop is CASSVEQGWDYGYTF. CDR3 nucleotide sequence: TGTGCCAGCAGCGTAGAACAGGGGTGGGACTATGGCTACACCTTC. Together with reference TRBV9 and TRBJ1-2, the CDR3 gives the full variable domain: DSGVTQTPKHLITATGQRVTLRCSPRSGDLSVYWYQQSLDQGLQFLIQYYNGEERAKGNILERFSAQQFPDLHSELNLSSLELGDSALYFCASSVEQGWDYGYTFGSGTRLTVV.

This clone has more than one count but fewer than ten. This sequence joins TRBV19 and TRBJ1-6, with D possibly TRBD1 on 6 matching bases. CDR1 LNHDA and CDR2 SQIVND come from the germline V gene (reference sequence). Trimming removed 7 bases from V and 6 bases from J, with 19 bases in between. This CDR3 region has 16 residues. In DNA form, the CDR3 reads TGTGCCAGTAAGATCTTGGGGGCTGAGGGTAATTCACCCCTCCACTTT. Protein: CASKILGAEGNSPLHF.

The chain is built from TRBV4-3 and TRBJ2-3; 9 positions agree with TRBD2. The germline V gene encodes CDR1 LGHNA and CDR2 YSLEER. The V segment lost 6 bases and the J segment 2 bases; nucleotides outside the gene matches: 9. The CDR3 length is 16 residues. CDR3 nucleotide sequence: TGCGCCAGCAGACAAAGGGCGGGAGGGGACACAGATACGCAGTATTTT. Amino acids: CASRQRAGGDTDTQYF.

This rearrangement joins TRBV27 to TRBJ2-7, with D perhaps TRBD2 (5 bases). V lost 0 bases, J lost 2 bases, and 8 bases lay in between. The CDR3 runs 14 residues. From germline, CDR1 is MNHEY and CDR2 SMNVEV (reference sequence). CDR3 protein: CASSLSSGTYEQYF. As DNA, the CDR3 is TGTGCCAGCAGTTTATCCTCGGGGACCTACGAGCAGTACTTC.

The chain couples TRBV6-5 to TRBJ1-1, with D possibly matching TRBD1 (6 bases). The CDR3 loop spans 14 amino acids. The V gene lost 5 bases and the J gene lost 4 bases, with 14 bases spanning the gap. CDR1 is MNHEY, CDR2 SVGAGI, per germline. The CDR3, as DNA: TGTGCCAGCAGTCTGAACAGGGACGGCACTGAAGCTTTCTTT. This sequence encodes CASSLNRDGTEAFF.

The chain has TRBV28 and TRBJ1-3; no firm D call. The CDR3 length is 14 residues. Trimming pared 7 bases from V and 0 bases from J, leaving 10 bases between. CDR1 is MDHEN and CDR2 is SYDVKM in the germline V gene. CDR3 loop: CASKLASSGNTIYF. In DNA form, the CDR3 reads TGTGCCAGCAAGCTCGCGAGCTCTGGAAACACCATATATTTT. Complete variable domain (other parts from reference TRBV28 and TRBJ1-3): DVKVTQSSRYLVKRTGEKVFLECVQDMDHENMFWYRQDPGLGLRLIYFSYDVKMKEKGDIPEGYSVSREKKERFSLILESASTNQTSMYLCASKLASSGNTIYFGEGSWLTVV.

This rearrangement joins TRBV7-3 to TRBJ1-3, with 7 bases matching TRBD1. J lost 8 bases, V lost 5 bases, and 6 bases had no gene match. Per germline, CDR1 SGHTA and CDR2 FQGTGA. The CDR3 has 13 residues. The CDR3 DNA reads TGTGCCAGCAGCGCGACAGGGACGGACACCATATATTTT. Its protein product is CASSATGTDTIYF.